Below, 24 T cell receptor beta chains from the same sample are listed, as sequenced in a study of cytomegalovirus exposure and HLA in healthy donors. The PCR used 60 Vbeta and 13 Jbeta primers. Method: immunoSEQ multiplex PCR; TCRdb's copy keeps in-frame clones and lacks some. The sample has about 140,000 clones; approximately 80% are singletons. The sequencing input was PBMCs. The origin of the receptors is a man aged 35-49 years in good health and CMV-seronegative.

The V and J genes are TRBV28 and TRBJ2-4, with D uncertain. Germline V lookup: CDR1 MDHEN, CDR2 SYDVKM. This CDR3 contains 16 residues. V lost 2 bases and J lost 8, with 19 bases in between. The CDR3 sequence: CASSLTGFDLSDIQYF. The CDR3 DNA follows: TGTGCCAGCAGTTTAACCGGGTTTGATTTGAGCGACATTCAGTACTTC.

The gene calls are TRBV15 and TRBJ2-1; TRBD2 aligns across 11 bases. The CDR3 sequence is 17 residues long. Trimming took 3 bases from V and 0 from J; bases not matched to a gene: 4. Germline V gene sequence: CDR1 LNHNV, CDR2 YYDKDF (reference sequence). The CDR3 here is CATSRALAGGSYNEQFF. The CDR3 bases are TGTGCCACCAGCAGGGCGCTAGCGGGGGGCTCCTACAATGAGCAGTTCTTC.

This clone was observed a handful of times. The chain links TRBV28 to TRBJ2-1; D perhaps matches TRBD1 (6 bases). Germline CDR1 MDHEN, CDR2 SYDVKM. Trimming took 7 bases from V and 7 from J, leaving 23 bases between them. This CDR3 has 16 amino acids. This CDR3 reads CASIEGVGLGRNEQFF. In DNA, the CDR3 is TGTGCCAGCATCGAGGGGGTAGGTCTGGGAAGAAATGAGCAGTTCTTC.

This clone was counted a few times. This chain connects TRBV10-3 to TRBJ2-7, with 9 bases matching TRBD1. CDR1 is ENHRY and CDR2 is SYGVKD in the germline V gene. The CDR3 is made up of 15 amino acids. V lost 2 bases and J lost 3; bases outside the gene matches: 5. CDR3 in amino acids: CAISEVQGAGYEQYF. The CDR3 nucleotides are TGTGCCATCAGTGAGGTACAGGGGGCCGGCTACGAGCAGTACTTC.

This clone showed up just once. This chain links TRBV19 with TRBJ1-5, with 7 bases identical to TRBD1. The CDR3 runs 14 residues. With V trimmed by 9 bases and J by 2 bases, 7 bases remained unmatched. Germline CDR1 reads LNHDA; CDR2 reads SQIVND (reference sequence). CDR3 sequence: CASQGQRGNQPQHF. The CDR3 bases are TGTGCCAGCCAGGGACAGCGGGGCAATCAGCCCCAGCATTTT. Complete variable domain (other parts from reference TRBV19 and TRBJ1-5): DGGITQSPKYLFRKEGQNVTLSCEQNLNHDAMYWYRQDPGQGLRLIYYSQIVNDFQKGDIAEGYSVSREKKESFPLTVTSAQKNPTAFYLCASQGQRGNQPQHFGDGTRLSIL.

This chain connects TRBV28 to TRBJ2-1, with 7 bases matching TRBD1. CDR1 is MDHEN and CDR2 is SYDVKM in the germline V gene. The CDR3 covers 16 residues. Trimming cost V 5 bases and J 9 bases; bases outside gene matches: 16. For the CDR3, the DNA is TGTGCCAGCAGTACTGGGACAGCGTCCCAACGGGGTGAGCAGTTCTTC. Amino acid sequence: CASSTGTASQRGEQFF.

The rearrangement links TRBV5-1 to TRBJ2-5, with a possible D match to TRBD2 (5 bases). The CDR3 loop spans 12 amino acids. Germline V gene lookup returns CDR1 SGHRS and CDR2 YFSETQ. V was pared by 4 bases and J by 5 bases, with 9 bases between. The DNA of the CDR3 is TGCGCCAGCAGCGCTGGCGGGGAGACCCAGTACTTC. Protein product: CASSAGGETQYF.

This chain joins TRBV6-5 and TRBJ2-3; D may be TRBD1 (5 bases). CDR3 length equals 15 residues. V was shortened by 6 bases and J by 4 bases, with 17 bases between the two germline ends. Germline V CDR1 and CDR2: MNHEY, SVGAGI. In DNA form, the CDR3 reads TGTGCCAGCAGCTCCGAAGGGGTCGGGCCAGATACGCAGTATTTT. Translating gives CASSSEGVGPDTQYF.

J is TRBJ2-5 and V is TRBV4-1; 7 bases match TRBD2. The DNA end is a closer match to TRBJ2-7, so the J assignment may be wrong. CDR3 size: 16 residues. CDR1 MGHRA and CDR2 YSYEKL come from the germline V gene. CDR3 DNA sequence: TGCGCCAGCAGCCAAGGAGGCGGGGGTTCGTCCTACGAGCAGTACTTC. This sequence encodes CASSQGGGGSSYEQYF.

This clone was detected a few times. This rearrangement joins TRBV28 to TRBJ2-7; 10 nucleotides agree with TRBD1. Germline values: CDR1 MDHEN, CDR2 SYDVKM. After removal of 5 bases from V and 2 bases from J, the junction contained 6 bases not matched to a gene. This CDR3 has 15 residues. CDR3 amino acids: CASSPPGTGAYEQYF. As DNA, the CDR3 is TGTGCCAGCAGTCCCCCGGGGACAGGGGCCTACGAGCAGTACTTC.

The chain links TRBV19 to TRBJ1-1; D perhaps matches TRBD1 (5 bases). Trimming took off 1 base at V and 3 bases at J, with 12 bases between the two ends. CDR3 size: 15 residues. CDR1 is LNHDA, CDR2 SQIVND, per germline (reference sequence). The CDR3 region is CASSIAPEGYTEAFF. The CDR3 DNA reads TGTGCCAGTAGTATAGCCCCGGAGGGGTACACTGAAGCTTTCTTT. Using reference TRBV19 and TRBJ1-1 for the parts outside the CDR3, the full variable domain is DGGITQSPKYLFRKEGQNVTLSCEQNLNHDAMYWYRQDPGQGLRLIYYSQIVNDFQKGDIAEGYSVSREKKESFPLTVTSAQKNPTAFYLCASSIAPEGYTEAFFGQGTRLTVV.

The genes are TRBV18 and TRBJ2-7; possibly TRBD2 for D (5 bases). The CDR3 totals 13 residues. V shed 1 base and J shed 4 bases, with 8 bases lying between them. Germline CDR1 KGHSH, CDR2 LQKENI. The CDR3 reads CASSPLTGYEQYF. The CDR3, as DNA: TGTGCCAGCTCACCACTAACGGGATACGAGCAGTACTTC.

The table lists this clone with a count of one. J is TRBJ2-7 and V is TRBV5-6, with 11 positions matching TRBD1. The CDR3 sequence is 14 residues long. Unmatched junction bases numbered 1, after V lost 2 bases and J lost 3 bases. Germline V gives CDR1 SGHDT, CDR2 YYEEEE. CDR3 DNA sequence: TGTGCCAGCAGCTTCGGGACAGGGGGCTACGAGCAGTACTTC. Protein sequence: CASSFGTGGYEQYF.

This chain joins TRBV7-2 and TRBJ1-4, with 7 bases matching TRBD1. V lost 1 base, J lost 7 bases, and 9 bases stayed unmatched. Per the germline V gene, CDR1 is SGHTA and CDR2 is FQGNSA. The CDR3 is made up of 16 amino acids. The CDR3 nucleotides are TGTGCCAGCAGCTTAGAAGGGACAGTCTCCGGTGAAAAACTGTTTTTT. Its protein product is CASSLEGTVSGEKLFF. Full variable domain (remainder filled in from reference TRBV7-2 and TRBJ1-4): GAGVSQSPSNKVTEKGKDVELRCDPISGHTALYWYRQSLGQGLEFLIYFQGNSAPDKSGLPSDRFSAERTGGSVSTLTIQRTQQEDSAVYLCASSLEGTVSGEKLFFGSGTQLSVL.

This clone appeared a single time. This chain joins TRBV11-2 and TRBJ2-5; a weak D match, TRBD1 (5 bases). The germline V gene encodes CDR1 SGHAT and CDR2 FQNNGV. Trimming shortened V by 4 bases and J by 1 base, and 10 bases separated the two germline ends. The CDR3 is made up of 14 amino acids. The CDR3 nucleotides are TGTGCCAGCAGCTCTACAGGCGCCCAAGAGACCCAGTACTTC. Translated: CASSSTGAQETQYF.

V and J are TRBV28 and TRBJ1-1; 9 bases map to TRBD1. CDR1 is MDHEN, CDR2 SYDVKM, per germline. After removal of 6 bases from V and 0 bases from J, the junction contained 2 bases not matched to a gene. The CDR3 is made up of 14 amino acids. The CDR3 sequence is CASRYRGLNTEAFF. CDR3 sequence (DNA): TGTGCCAGCAGGTACAGGGGGCTGAACACTGAAGCTTTCTTT.

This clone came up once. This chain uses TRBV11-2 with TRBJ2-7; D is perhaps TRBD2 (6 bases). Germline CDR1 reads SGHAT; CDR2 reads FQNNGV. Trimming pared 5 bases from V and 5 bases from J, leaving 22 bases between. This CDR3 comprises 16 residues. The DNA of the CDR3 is TGTGCCAGCAGCAAAGACCTTAGTGGGAGGCCCGACGAGCAGTACTTC. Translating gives CASSKDLSGRPDEQYF.

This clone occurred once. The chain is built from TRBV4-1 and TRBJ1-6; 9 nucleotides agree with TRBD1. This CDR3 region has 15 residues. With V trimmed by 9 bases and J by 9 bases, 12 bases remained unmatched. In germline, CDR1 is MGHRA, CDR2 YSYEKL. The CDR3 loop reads CASTPTGTGISPLHF. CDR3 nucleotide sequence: TGCGCCAGTACCCCGACCGGGACAGGGATTTCACCCCTCCACTTT.

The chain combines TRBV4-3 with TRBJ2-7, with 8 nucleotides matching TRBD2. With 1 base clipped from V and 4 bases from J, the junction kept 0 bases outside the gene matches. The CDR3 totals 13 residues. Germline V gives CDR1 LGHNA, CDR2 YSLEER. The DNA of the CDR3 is TGCGCCAGCAGCCAAGGACTAGCGTACGAGCAGTACTTC. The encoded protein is CASSQGLAYEQYF.

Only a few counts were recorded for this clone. The CDR3 region is CASSLSGGPVQFF. CDR3 DNA: TGTGCCAGCAGTTTATCGGGGGGACCGGTGCAGTTCTTC. This chain links TRBV27 with TRBJ2-1; D might be TRBD2 (6 bases). The germline gives CDR1 MNHEY, CDR2 SMNVEV (reference sequence). The CDR3 loop spans 13 amino acids. The V end lost 0 bases, the J end lost 12 bases, and 12 bases lay between the germline ends.

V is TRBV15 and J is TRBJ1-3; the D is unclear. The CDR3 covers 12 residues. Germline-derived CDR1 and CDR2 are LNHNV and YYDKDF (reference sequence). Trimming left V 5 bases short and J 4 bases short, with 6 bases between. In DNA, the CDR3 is TGTGCCACCAGCGGCAGGGGAAACACCATATATTTT. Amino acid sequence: CATSGRGNTIYF.

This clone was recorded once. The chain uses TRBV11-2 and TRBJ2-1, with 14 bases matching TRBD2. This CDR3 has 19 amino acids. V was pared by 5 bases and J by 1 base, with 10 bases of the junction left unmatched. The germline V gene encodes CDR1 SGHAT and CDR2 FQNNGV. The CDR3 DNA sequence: TGTGCCAGCAGCCCTCCCCTAGGGACTAGCGGGAGATCCTACAATGAGCAGTTCTTC. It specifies CASSPPLGTSGRSYNEQFF.

In DNA, the CDR3 is TGTGCCAGCAGCTTAGGGGCAGGGGTCTTCCAAGAGACCCAGTACTTC. This encodes CASSLGAGVFQETQYF. The V gene is TRBV7-9, the J gene TRBJ2-5, with a tentative D call TRBD1 (6 bases). This CDR3 comprises 16 residues. The germline V and J ends were trimmed by 1 base and 1 base, with 13 bases remaining between them. The germline V gene has CDR1 SEHNR and CDR2 FQNEAQ (reference sequence). The variable domain in full, with the rest retrieved from reference TRBV7-9 and TRBJ2-5, is DTGVSQNPRHKITKRGQNVTFRCDPISEHNRLYWYRQTLGQGPEFLTYFQNEAQLEKSRLLSDRFSAERPKGSFSTLEIQRTEQGDSAMYLCASSLGAGVFQETQYFGPGTRLLVL.

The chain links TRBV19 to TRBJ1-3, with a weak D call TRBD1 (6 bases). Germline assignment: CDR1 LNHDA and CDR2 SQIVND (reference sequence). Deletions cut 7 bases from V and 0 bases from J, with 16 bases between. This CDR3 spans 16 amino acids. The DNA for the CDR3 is TGTGCCAGTACCCCTCTGACAGGCAGCTCTGGAAACACCATATATTTT. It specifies CASTPLTGSSGNTIYF.